These 32 T cell receptor beta chains were sequenced from one sample in a study of Ad26.COV2.S vaccination and SARS-CoV-2 variants. Clones were read by immunoSEQ multiplex PCR, and TCRdb kept only the in-frame ones, dropping some. Counted here are about 180,000 clones, 70% to 90% occurring once; the ten biggest clones make up 5.9%. The input for sequencing was peripheral blood, taken after recovery from COVID-19. The receptor source for this set is a human donor who had recovered from COVID-19.

V gene TRBV9 combines with J gene TRBJ1-3; D may be TRBD1 (5 bases). The CDR3 is 15 residues long. Germline V lookup: CDR1 SGDLS, CDR2 YYNGEE. V was pared by 0 bases and J by 2 bases, with 9 bases between. The CDR3 protein is CASSVGDRPGNTIYF. In DNA form, the CDR3 reads TGTGCCAGCAGCGTAGGGGACCGACCTGGAAACACCATATATTTT.

This rearrangement joins TRBV7-9 to TRBJ2-7; 10 bases map to TRBD1. The CDR3 runs to 18 residues. J lost 5 bases, V lost 5 bases, and 18 bases had no gene match. Germline V CDR1 and CDR2: SEHNR, FQNEAQ (reference sequence). The CDR3 sequence: CASSARNGQGGMIHEQYF. CDR3 DNA sequence: TGTGCCAGCAGCGCACGAAACGGACAGGGGGGTATGATTCACGAGCAGTACTTC.

This chain joins TRBV2 and TRBJ1-3; D is possibly TRBD1 (6 bases). The length of the CDR3 is 17 residues. Germline-derived CDR1 and CDR2 are SNHLY and FYNNEI. V was trimmed by 6 bases and J by 3 bases, leaving 21 bases between them. CDR3 DNA sequence: TGTGCCAGCAGCCCCGGGCAGGGGAGATTAGGTGGAAACACCATATATTTT. Protein: CASSPGQGRLGGNTIYF.

V usage is TRBV7-8 and J usage is TRBJ2-7; 14 positions match TRBD2. There are 16 residues in the CDR3. Germline CDR1 and CDR2: SGHVS and FQNEAQ. With 4 bases clipped from V and 1 base from J, the junction kept 3 bases outside the gene matches. The CDR3 nucleotides are TGTGCCAGCAGCTCTTGGACTAGCGGGGGGTCCTACGAGCAGTACTTC. Encoded protein: CASSSWTSGGSYEQYF.

This chain joins TRBV29-1 and TRBJ2-5, with D perhaps matching TRBD2 (5 bases). CDR3 size: 13 residues. In germline, CDR1 is SQVTM, CDR2 ANQGSEA. V dropped 2 bases and J dropped 5 bases, with 12 bases sitting between them. The CDR3, as DNA: TGCAGCGTTGAAAACACGGCGGGTGAGACCCAGTACTTC. Its protein is CSVENTAGETQYF.

The chain joins TRBV5-1 to TRBJ1-4; D gene unclear. Germline V gene lookup returns CDR1 SGHRS and CDR2 YFSETQ. The CDR3 covers 16 residues. V was cut by 0 bases and J by 2 bases, with 11 bases left in between. CDR3 residues: CASSLGSHSTNEKLFF. Written as DNA, the CDR3 is TGCGCCAGCAGCTTGGGGTCCCACTCCACTAATGAAAAACTGTTTTTT.

The V and J genes are TRBV5-4 and TRBJ2-7; 7 positions match TRBD2. Germline CDR1 and CDR2: SGHNT and YYREEE (reference sequence). The CDR3 sequence is 14 residues long. Losses at the gene ends were 4 bases for V and 3 bases for J; bases not matched to a gene: 7. The CDR3, as DNA: TGTGCCAGCAGCCCCCCGGGGAGGGACTACGAGCAGTACTTC. As protein: CASSPPGRDYEQYF.

This clone was found a few times. The chain uses TRBV5-1 and TRBJ2-6; D remains ambiguous. V was pared by 2 bases and J by 0 bases, with 6 bases between. The germline V gene encodes CDR1 SGHRS and CDR2 YFSETQ. CDR3 size: 15 residues. CDR3 sequence (DNA): TGCGCCAGCAGCTTCCGGAGCTCTGGGGCCAACGTCCTGACTTTC. Its translation is CASSFRSSGANVLTF.

V is TRBV19 and J is TRBJ2-7, with a tentative D call TRBD1 (6 bases). Trimming removed 6 bases from V and 3 bases from J, with 15 bases in between. The germline V gene encodes CDR1 LNHDA and CDR2 SQIVND (reference sequence). The CDR3 has 14 amino acids. The CDR3 loop reads CASSQGQPSYEQYF. For the CDR3, the DNA is TGTGCCAGTAGCCAGGGGCAGCCAAGCTACGAGCAGTACTTC.

With regard to this clone: In the same sample, other DNA sequences code for this CDR3. The chain recombines TRBV10-3 with TRBJ1-2; 7 nucleotides line up with TRBD1. CDR1 and CDR2 from the germline V gene are ENHRY and SYGVKD. This CDR3 has 13 amino acids. Trimming at V came to 5 bases and at J to 5 bases, leaving 5 bases not matched to a gene. The chain's CDR3 is CAISPGGGYGYTF. DNA for the CDR3: TGTGCCATCAGTCCAGGGGGTGGATATGGCTACACCTTC.

This chain links TRBV5-1 with TRBJ2-1, with no clear D. CDR3 length: 13 amino acids. Trimming removed 4 bases at V and 8 bases at J, with 13 bases between. CDR1 is SGHRS and CDR2 is YFSETQ in the germline V gene. CDR3 sequence reads: CASSLFGGDEQFF. In DNA, the CDR3 is TGCGCCAGCAGCCTCTTCGGTGGCGATGAGCAGTTCTTC.

The chain carries TRBV2 and TRBJ2-1; 7 bases fit TRBD2. The germline CDR1 and CDR2 sequences are SNHLY and FYNNEI. Losses at the gene ends were 7 bases for V and 6 bases for J; bases not matched to a gene: 15. This CDR3 region has 16 residues. DNA for the CDR3: TGTGCCAGCACCCATGGGGGGGGAGGGCCCAGCAATGAGCAGTTCTTC. This encodes CASTHGGGGPSNEQFF.

The chain combines TRBV6-5 with TRBJ1-2; D is possibly TRBD1 (6 bases). Looked up from germline, CDR1 is MNHEY and CDR2 is SVGAGI. V lost 4 bases to trimming and J lost 0 bases, with 15 bases between them. The CDR3 runs 16 residues. The CDR3 here is CASSFRGGRPNYGYTF. The CDR3 nucleotides read TGTGCCAGCAGTTTCAGGGGAGGGAGACCTAACTATGGCTACACCTTC.

V is TRBV5-1 and J is TRBJ1-1, with D unclear. Germline V gene sequence: CDR1 SGHRS, CDR2 YFSETQ. Deletions cut 4 bases from V and 1 base from J, with 8 bases between. The CDR3 sequence is 13 residues long. As DNA, the CDR3 is TGCGCCAGCAGCCCCCAAGGGAACACTGAAGCTTTCTTT. Protein product: CASSPQGNTEAFF.

V is TRBV5-1 and J is TRBJ2-3; 7 positions match TRBD1. V dropped 2 bases and J dropped 2; count of bases not matched to a gene: 2. This CDR3 is built from 14 residues. In germline, CDR1 is SGHRS, CDR2 YFSETQ. The CDR3 loop reads CASSLGTDTDTQYF. In DNA, the CDR3 is TGCGCCAGCAGCTTAGGGACAGACACAGATACGCAGTATTTT.

This clone was detected only once. This chain links TRBV7-9 with TRBJ2-3; 7 bases are shared with TRBD1. Trimming at V came to 5 bases and at J to 2 bases, leaving 10 bases not matched to a gene. CDR1 and CDR2 (germline): SEHNR, FQNEAQ (reference sequence). The CDR3 totals 16 residues. The CDR3 region has the DNA TGTGCCAGCAGCCATCTTCCGGGACAGAACACAGATACGCAGTATTTT. Translated, it gives CASSHLPGQNTDTQYF.

The CDR3 loop reads CAWSRLWDRGRETQYF. The DNA of the CDR3 is TGTGCCTGGAGCCGATTGTGGGACAGGGGGCGGGAGACCCAGTACTTC. The V call is TRBV30, the J call TRBJ2-5; 12 positions agree with TRBD1. CDR1 is GTSNPN, CDR2 SVGIG, per germline (reference sequence). The ends lost 3 bases at V and 5 bases at J; junction bases unmatched: 10. The CDR3 is 16 amino acids.

J is TRBJ2-2 and V is TRBV6-2 or TRBV6-3; D is unresolved. The CDR3 spans 15 residues. V was trimmed by 6 bases and J by 7 bases, leaving 18 bases between them. CDR1 and CDR2 from the germline V gene are MNHEY and SVGEGT. CDR3 region: CASSLLGSSGGELFF. The CDR3 DNA sequence: TGTGCCAGCAGCTTACTGGGGTCCTCTGGCGGGGAGCTGTTTTTT.

This clone was observed a single time. The chain uses TRBV2 and TRBJ2-1; D perhaps matches TRBD1 (5 bases). The CDR3 loop spans 15 amino acids. Trimming left V 3 bases short and J 6 bases short, with 15 bases between. Per germline, CDR1 SNHLY and CDR2 FYNNEI. The CDR3 sequence is CASSDWQGRVNEQFF. DNA for the CDR3: TGTGCCAGCAGTGACTGGCAGGGTAGAGTCAATGAGCAGTTCTTC.

The chain combines TRBV7-9 with TRBJ1-1, with D hard to call. Trimming stripped 5 bases from V and 7 bases from J, with 8 bases between. Germline V gene data show CDR1 as SEHNR and CDR2 as FQNEAQ (reference sequence). The CDR3 length is 11 residues. CDR3 sequence reads: CASSPGLEAFF. The CDR3 DNA reads TGTGCCAGCAGCCCCGGACTTGAAGCTTTCTTT.

The gene calls are TRBV18 and TRBJ2-3, with D perhaps matching TRBD1 or TRBD2 (5 bases each). The CDR3 runs 16 residues. V shed 3 bases and J shed 5 bases, with 18 bases lying between them. From germline, CDR1 is KGHSH and CDR2 LQKENI. The CDR3 coding sequence is TGTGCCAGCTCACCCGGAATTACGGGGCAGCAAGATACGCAGTATTTT. Translation gives CASSPGITGQQDTQYF.

The chain couples TRBV28 to TRBJ2-4; the match to TRBD2 covers 11 bases. Germline CDR1 is MDHEN and CDR2 is SYDVKM. The CDR3 is 16 amino acids. Trimming cost V 5 bases and J 6 bases; bases outside gene matches: 9. Here the CDR3 reads CASSMTSGEIPNIQYF. DNA for the CDR3: TGTGCCAGCAGTATGACTAGCGGGGAGATCCCAAACATTCAGTACTTC.

This chain links TRBV2 with TRBJ2-2; the D gene could be TRBD1 or TRBD2 (5 bases each). This CDR3 has 13 amino acids. CDR1 and CDR2 from the germline V gene are SNHLY and FYNNEI. The ends were cut back, 7 bases at V and 6 bases at J, with 12 bases in the middle. The CDR3: CASITRGAGELFF. CDR3 in DNA: TGTGCCAGCATAACGAGGGGCGCCGGGGAGCTGTTTTTT.

This sequence joins TRBV3-1 (or the pseudogene TRBV3-2) and TRBJ2-1; TRBD2 matches 7 bases. The CDR3 has 15 amino acids. Germline CDR1 LGHDT, CDR2 YNNKEL (reference sequence). The V gene end was trimmed by 3 bases and the J gene end by 6 bases; junction bases not matched to a gene: 8. CDR3 protein: CASSHKVGGGNEQFF. DNA of the CDR3: TGTGCCAGCAGCCACAAGGTCGGCGGGGGCAATGAGCAGTTCTTC.

The chain joins TRBV7-8 to TRBJ2-7; perhaps TRBD2 as D (6 bases). Per germline, CDR1 SGHVS and CDR2 FQNEAQ. Trimming removed 2 bases at V and 1 base at J, with 21 bases between. This CDR3 has 18 amino acids. CDR3 residues: CASSLFPQGAGRSYEQYF. The CDR3 DNA reads TGTGCCAGCAGCTTATTCCCCCAAGGTGCGGGAAGGTCCTACGAGCAGTACTTC.

The gene calls are TRBV7-8 and TRBJ2-1; tentatively, D is TRBD2 (5 bases). There are 17 residues in the CDR3. Germline loops: CDR1 SGHVS, CDR2 FQNEAQ. Between the trimmed V and J ends, which lost 5 bases and 1 base, there was a span of 18 bases. CDR3 DNA sequence: TGTGCCAGCAGCCCCGGTCTTGAGCGGATGTCCTACAATGAGCAGTTCTTC. Its translation: CASSPGLERMSYNEQFF. Based on the CDR3 plus reference TRBV7-8 and TRBJ2-1, the full variable domain is GAGVSQSPRYKVAKRGQDVALRCDPISGHVSLFWYQQALGQGPEFLTYFQNEAQLDKSGLPSDRFFAERPEGSVSTLKIQRTQQEDSAVYLCASSPGLERMSYNEQFFGPGTRLTVL.

The chain couples TRBV5-1 to TRBJ2-5; no reliable D call. Trimming stripped 0 bases from V and 1 base from J, with 13 bases between. CDR1 is SGHRS and CDR2 is YFSETQ in the germline V gene. The length of the CDR3 is 16 residues. The CDR3 loop is CASSLVRYTPQETQYF. The CDR3 coding sequence is TGCGCCAGCAGCTTGGTTCGTTACACCCCCCAAGAGACCCAGTACTTC.

The chain recombines TRBV9 with TRBJ1-3, with TRBD1 matching over 10 bases. With 3 bases clipped from V and 4 bases from J, the junction kept 4 bases outside the gene matches. The CDR3 covers 15 residues. CDR1 and CDR2 from the germline V gene are SGDLS and YYNGEE. The DNA of the CDR3 is TGTGCCAGCAGCGCGGGGACAGGGGAGGGAAACACCATATATTTT. Translated, it gives CASSAGTGEGNTIYF.

V and J are TRBV3-1 (or the pseudogene TRBV3-2) and TRBJ1-3; TRBD1 agrees at 8 bases. V lost 4 bases to trimming and J lost 2 bases; unmatched junction nucleotides: 7. This CDR3 region has 16 residues. Germline assignment: CDR1 LGHDT and CDR2 YNNKEL (reference sequence). This chain's CDR3 is CASSPEATGAGNTIYF. The CDR3 DNA is TGTGCCAGCAGCCCAGAGGCGACAGGGGCTGGAAACACCATATATTTT.

The gene calls are TRBV4-2 and TRBJ1-6; no clear D. There are 17 residues in the CDR3. V shed 2 bases and J shed 0 bases, with 11 bases lying between them. CDR1 and CDR2 from the germline V gene are LGHNA and YNFKEQ. CDR3 residues: CASSQSLQRSYNSPLHF. The DNA for the CDR3 is TGTGCCAGCAGCCAAAGTCTCCAACGCTCCTATAATTCACCCCTCCACTTT.

This clone turned up a few times. The chain links TRBV10-3 to TRBJ2-7, with TRBD1 identical over 8 bases. V shed 2 bases and J 5 bases; nucleotides not matched to a gene: 2. This CDR3 comprises 13 residues. CDR1 and CDR2 (germline): ENHRY, SYGVKD. CDR3 sequence: CAISEPDRDEQYF. The CDR3 coding sequence is TGTGCCATCAGTGAGCCGGACAGGGACGAGCAGTACTTC.

The rearrangement uses TRBV18 and TRBJ1-3; D might be TRBD1 (6 bases). Trimming pared 3 bases from V and 4 bases from J, leaving 16 bases between. Looked up from germline, CDR1 is KGHSH and CDR2 is LQKENI. CDR3 length: 16 amino acids. This chain's CDR3 is CASSPTTGSLGNTIYF. CDR3 nucleotide sequence: TGTGCCAGCTCACCCACGACAGGAAGTCTGGGAAACACCATATATTTT.